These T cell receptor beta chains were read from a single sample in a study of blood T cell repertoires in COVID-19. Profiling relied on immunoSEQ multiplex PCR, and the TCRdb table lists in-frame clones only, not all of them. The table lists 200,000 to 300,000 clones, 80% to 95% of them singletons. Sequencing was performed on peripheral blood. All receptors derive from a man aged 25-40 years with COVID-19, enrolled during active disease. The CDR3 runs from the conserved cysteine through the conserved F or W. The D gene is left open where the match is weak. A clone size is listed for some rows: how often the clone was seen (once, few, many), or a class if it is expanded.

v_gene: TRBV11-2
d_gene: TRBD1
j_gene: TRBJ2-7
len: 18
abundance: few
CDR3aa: CASSLVWTGGVFSYEQYF
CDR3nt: TGTGCCAGCAGCTTAGTCTGGACAGGGGGCGTTTTCTCTTACGAGCAGTACTTC

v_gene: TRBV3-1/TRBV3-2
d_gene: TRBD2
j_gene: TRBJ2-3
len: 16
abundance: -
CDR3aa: CASSRLARRDTDTQYF
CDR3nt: TGTGCCAGCAGTAGACTAGCGCGGCGGGACACAGATACGCAGTATTTT

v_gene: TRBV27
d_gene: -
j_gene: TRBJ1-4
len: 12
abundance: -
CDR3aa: CASSRTNEKLFF
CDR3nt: TGTGCCAGCAGCAGGACAAATGAAAAACTGTTTTTT

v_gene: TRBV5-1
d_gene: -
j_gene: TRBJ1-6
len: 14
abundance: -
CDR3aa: CASSPGSRDSPLHF
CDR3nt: TGCGCCAGCAGCCCCGGCTCCAGGGATTCACCCCTCCACTTT

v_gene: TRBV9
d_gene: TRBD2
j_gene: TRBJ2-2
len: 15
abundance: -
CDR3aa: CASSPGGEDTGELFF
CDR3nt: TGTGCCAGCAGCCCGGGAGGGGAGGACACCGGGGAGCTGTTTTTT

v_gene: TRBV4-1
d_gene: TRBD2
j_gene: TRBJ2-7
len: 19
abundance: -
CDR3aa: CASSQGRLAGGPGRYEQYF
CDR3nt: TGCGCCAGCAGCCAGGGTCGACTAGCGGGGGGGCCTGGACGGTACGAGCAGTACTTC

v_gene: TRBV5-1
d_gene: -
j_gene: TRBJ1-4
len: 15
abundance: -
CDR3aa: CASSGGGMPNEKLFF
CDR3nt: TGCGCCAGCAGCGGGGGAGGCATGCCTAATGAAAAACTGTTTTTT

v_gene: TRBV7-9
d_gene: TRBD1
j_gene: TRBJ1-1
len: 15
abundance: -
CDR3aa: CASSPIRGPVTEAFF
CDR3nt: TGTGCCAGCAGCCCAATCAGGGGGCCGGTCACTGAAGCTTTCTTT

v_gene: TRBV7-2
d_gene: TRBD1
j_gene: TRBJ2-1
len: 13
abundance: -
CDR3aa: CASRFTGGNEQFF
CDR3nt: TGTGCCAGCAGATTTACAGGGGGCAATGAGCAGTTCTTC

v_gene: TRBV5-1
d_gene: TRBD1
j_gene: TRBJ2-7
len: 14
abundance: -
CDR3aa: CASSLDRTHYEQYF
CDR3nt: TGCGCCAGCAGCCTGGACAGGACCCACTACGAGCAGTACTTC

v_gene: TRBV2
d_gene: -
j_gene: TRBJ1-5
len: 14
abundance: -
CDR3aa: CASSEVDINQPQHF
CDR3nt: TGTGCCAGCAGTGAAGTGGACATTAATCAGCCCCAGCATTTT

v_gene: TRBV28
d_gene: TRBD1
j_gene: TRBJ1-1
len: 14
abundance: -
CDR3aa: CASRLTGANTEAFF
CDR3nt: TGTGCCAGCAGACTGACAGGGGCTAACACTGAAGCTTTCTTT

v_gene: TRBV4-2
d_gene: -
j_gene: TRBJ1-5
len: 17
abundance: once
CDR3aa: CASSQDMGHNSNQPQHF
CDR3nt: TGTGCCAGCAGCCAAGATATGGGGCACAATAGCAATCAGCCCCAGCATTTT

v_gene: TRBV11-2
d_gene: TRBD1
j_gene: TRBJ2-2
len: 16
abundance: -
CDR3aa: CASSSYSGQGNGELFF
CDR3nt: TGTGCCAGCAGTTCGTATTCCGGACAGGGGAACGGGGAGCTGTTTTTT

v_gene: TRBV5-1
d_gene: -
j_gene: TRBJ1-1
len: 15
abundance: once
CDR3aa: CASSFRVGMNTEAFF
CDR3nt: TGCGCCAGCAGCTTCAGGGTGGGAATGAACACTGAAGCTTTCTTT

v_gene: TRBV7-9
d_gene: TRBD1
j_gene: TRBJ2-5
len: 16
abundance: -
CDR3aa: CASSLSGTGKTETQYF
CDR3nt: TGTGCCAGCAGCTTATCCGGGACAGGGAAGACGGAGACCCAGTACTTC

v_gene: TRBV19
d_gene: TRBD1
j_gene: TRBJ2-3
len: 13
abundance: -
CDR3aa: CASSTQGADTQYF
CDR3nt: TGTGCCAGTAGCACGCAGGGGGCGGATACGCAGTATTTT

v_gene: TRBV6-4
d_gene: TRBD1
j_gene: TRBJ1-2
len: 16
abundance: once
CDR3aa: CASRRDSQGVDYGYTF
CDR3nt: TGTGCCAGCAGGCGGGATTCACAGGGGGTGGACTATGGCTACACCTTC

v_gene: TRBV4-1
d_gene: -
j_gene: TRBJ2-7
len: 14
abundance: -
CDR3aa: CASSQEQGFYEQYF
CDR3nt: TGCGCCAGCAGCCAAGAACAGGGTTTCTACGAGCAGTACTTC

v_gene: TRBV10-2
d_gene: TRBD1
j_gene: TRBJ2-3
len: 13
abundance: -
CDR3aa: CASRQGVGDTQYF
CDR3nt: TGCGCCAGCCGACAGGGCGTGGGAGATACGCAGTATTTT

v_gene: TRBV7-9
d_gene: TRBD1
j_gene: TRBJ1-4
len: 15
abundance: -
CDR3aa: CASSLVGTDYEKLFF
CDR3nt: TGTGCCAGCAGCTTAGTAGGGACAGACTATGAAAAACTGTTTTTT

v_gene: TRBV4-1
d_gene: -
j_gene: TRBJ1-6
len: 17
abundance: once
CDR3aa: CASSQDSAGRATSPLHF
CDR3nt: TGCGCCAGCAGCCAAGATTCAGCGGGACGAGCGACCTCACCCCTCCACTTT

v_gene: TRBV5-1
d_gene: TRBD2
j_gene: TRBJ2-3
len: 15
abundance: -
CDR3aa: CASSPTSGGTDTQYF
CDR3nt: TGCGCCAGCAGCCCCACTAGCGGGGGCACAGATACGCAGTATTTT

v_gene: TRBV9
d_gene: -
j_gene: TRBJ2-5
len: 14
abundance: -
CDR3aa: CASSVGGGRETQYF
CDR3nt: TGTGCCAGCAGCGTAGGTGGCGGTAGGGAGACCCAGTACTTC

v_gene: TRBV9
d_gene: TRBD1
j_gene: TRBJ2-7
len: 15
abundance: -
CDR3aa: CASSVTGEVGYEQYF
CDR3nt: TGTGCCAGCAGCGTTACAGGGGAAGTTGGCTACGAGCAGTACTTC

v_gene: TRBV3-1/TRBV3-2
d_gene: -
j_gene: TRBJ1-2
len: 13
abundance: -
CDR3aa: CASSRTSNYGYTF
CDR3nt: TGTGCCAGCAGCCGGACATCCAACTATGGCTACACCTTC

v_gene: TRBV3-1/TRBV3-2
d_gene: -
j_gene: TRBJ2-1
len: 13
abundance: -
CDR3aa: CASSQVELNEQFF
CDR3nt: TGTGCCAGCAGCCAAGTTGAGCTTAATGAGCAGTTCTTC

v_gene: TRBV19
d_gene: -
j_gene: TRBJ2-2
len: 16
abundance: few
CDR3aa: CASRSWAGALTGELFF
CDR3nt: TGTGCCAGTAGAAGCTGGGCGGGGGCCCTCACCGGGGAGCTGTTTTTT

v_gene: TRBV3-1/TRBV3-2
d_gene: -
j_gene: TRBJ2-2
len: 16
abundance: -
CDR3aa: CASSLRAVANTGELFF
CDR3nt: TGTGCCAGTAGCTTGCGGGCGGTCGCGAACACCGGGGAGCTGTTTTTT

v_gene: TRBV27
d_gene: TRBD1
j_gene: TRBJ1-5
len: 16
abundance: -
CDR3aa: CASRARQGPQGQPQHF
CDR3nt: TGTGCCAGCAGAGCCAGACAGGGGCCCCAGGGTCAGCCCCAGCATTTT

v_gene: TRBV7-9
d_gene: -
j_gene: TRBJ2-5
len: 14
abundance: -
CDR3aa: CASSLLGAQETQYF
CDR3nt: TGTGCCAGCAGCTTATTAGGGGCCCAAGAGACCCAGTACTTC

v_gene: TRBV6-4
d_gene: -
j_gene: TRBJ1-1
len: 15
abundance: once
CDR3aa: CASSDSKGVQTEAFF
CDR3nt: TGTGCCAGCAGTGACTCGAAGGGAGTCCAAACTGAAGCTTTCTTT

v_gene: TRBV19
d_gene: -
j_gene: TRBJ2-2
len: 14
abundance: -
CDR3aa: CASSIRLGTGELFF
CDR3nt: TGTGCCAGTAGTATCCGGCTAGGCACCGGGGAGCTGTTTTTT

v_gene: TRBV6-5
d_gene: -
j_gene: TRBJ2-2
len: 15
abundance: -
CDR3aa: CAGAVRQANTGELFF
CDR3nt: TGTGCCGGCGCTGTTCGGCAGGCGAACACCGGGGAGCTGTTTTTT

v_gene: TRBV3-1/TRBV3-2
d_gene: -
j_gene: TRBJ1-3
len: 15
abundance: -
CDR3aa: CASSEQPSSGNTIYF
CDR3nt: TGTGCCAGCAGCGAGCAACCGAGCTCTGGAAACACCATATATTTT

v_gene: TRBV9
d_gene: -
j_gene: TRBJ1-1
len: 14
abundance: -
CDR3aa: CASSVAPRAAEAFF
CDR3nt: TGTGCCAGCAGCGTAGCCCCCAGGGCGGCTGAAGCTTTCTTT

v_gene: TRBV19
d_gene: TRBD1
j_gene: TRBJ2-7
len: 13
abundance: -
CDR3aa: CASSINRGDEQYF
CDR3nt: TGTGCCAGTAGTATCAACAGGGGAGACGAGCAGTACTTC

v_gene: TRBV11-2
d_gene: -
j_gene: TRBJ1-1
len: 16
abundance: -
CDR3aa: CASSLVFRYMNTEAFF
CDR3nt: TGTGCCAGCAGCTTAGTGTTCAGATACATGAACACTGAAGCTTTCTTT

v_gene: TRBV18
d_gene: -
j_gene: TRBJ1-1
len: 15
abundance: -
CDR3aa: CASSPSEGRGTEAFF
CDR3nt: TGTGCCAGCTCACCATCGGAGGGGCGCGGCACTGAAGCTTTCTTT

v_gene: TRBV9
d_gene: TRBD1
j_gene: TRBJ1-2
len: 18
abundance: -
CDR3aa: CASSVTSGTGGANYGYTF
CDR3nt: TGTGCCAGCAGCGTTACCTCCGGGACAGGGGGCGCTAACTATGGCTACACCTTC

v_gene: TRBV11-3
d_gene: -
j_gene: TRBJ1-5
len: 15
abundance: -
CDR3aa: CASSLEKGGNQPQHF
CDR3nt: TGTGCCAGCAGCTTAGAAAAAGGGGGCAATCAGCCCCAGCATTTT

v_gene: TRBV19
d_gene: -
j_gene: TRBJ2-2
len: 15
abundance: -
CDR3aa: CASSSLSMYTGELFF
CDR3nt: TGTGCCAGTAGCTCACTATCGATGTACACCGGGGAGCTGTTTTTT

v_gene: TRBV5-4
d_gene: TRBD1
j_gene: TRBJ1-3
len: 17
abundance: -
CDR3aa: CASSPGQGVSSGNTIYF
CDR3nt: TGTGCCAGCAGCCCGGGACAGGGGGTGAGCTCTGGAAACACCATATATTTT

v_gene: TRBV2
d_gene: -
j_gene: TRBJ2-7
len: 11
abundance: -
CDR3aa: CASQGTYEQYF
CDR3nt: TGTGCCAGCCAGGGGACCTACGAGCAGTACTTC

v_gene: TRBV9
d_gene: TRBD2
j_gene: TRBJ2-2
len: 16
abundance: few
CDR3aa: CASSLRDYQNTGELFF
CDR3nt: TGTGCCAGCAGCCTCCGGGACTACCAAAACACCGGGGAGCTGTTTTTT

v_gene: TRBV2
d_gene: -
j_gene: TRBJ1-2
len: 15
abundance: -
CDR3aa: CASSEGHQGSYGYTF
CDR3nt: TGTGCCAGCAGTGAAGGACACCAGGGGAGCTATGGCTACACCTTC

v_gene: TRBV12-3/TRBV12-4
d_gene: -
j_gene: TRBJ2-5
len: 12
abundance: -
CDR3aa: CASSLKSGTQYF
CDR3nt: TGTGCCAGCAGTTTAAAGTCGGGGACCCAGTACTTC

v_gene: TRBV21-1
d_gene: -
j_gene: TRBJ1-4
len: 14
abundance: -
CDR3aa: CASSHGRTNEKLFF
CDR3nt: TGTGCCAGCAGCCATGGACGGACAAATGAAAAACTGTTTTTT

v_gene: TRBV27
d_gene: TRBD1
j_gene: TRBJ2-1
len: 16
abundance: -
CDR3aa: CASTQVQGTAYNEQFF
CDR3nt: TGTGCCAGCACCCAAGTCCAGGGGACAGCGTACAATGAGCAGTTCTTC

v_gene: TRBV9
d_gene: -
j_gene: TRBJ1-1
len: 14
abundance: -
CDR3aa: CASSVNIGGTEAFF
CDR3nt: TGTGCCAGCAGCGTTAATATAGGGGGCACTGAAGCTTTCTTT

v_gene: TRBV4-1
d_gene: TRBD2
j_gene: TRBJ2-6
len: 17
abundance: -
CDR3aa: CASSQPNGGAGANVLTF
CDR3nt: TGCGCCAGCAGCCAACCTAACGGGGGGGCTGGGGCCAACGTCCTGACTTTC

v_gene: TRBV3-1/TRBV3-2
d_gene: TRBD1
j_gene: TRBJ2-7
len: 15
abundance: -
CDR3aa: CASSQDTGQGSEQYF
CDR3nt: TGTGCCAGCAGCCAAGATACGGGACAGGGTTCCGAGCAGTACTTC

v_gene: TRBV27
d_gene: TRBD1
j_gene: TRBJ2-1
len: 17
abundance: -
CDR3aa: CASSKQGQTLSYNEQFF
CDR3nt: TGTGCCAGCAGTAAACAGGGGCAGACCCTCTCCTACAATGAGCAGTTCTTC

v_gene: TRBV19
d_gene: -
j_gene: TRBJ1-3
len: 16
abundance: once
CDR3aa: CASSSGGLFGGNTIYF
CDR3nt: TGTGCCAGTAGTTCCGGGGGGCTATTTGGCGGAAACACCATATATTTT